Sequencing of this TCR beta chain was carried out in a study of control samples from healthy donors and cancer patients. Profiling relied on immunoSEQ multiplex PCR, and the TCRdb table lists in-frame clones only, not all of them. In the table there are 100,000 or so clones, 91% of which are singletons. This CDR3 is 18 amino acids long. V shed 0 bases, J shed 7 bases, and the junction held 15 bases outside the gene matches. Germline CDR1 reads SGHKS; CDR2 reads YYEKEE (reference sequence). This clone was detected only a few times. This chain uses TRBV5-5 with TRBJ1-4, with 7 bases fitting TRBD1. This TCR was sampled from a woman aged 25 to 45 in good health. The sequenced sample was blood. CDR3 DNA sequence: TGTGCCAGCAGCTTGGAGCAGGGGGTCGGTCAAATAAGTGAAAAACTGTTTTTT. Translation gives CASSLEQGVGQISEKLFF.